The rows below give T cell receptor beta chains drawn from one sample of a study of cytomegalovirus exposure and HLA in healthy donors. Measured with immunoSEQ multiplex PCR; TCRdb has only the in-frame clones, and not every one. Among 95,000 to 150,000 clones listed, around two thirds were seen once. The sequencing input was PBMCs. The receptors derive from a woman aged 35 to 49 in good health and CMV-seropositive. Both conserved end residues are part of each CDR3. The D gene is left open where the match is weak. Some rows have no size entry. The others give once, few or many, or a class for an expanded clone.

J gene: TRBJ2-1; V gene: TRBV2; D gene: TRBD2; clone size: -; CDR3 DNA: TGTGCCAGCATGCGGGGGGCTTCCAATGAGCAGTTCTTC; CDR3 protein: CASMRGASNEQFF
J gene: TRBJ2-7; V gene: TRBV7-8; D gene: -; clone size: -; CDR3 DNA: TGTGCCAGCAGCTCCCGAGGGGGTCTTCTCTCCTACGAGCAGTACTTC; CDR3 protein: CASSSRGGLLSYEQYF
J gene: TRBJ2-7; V gene: TRBV29-1; D gene: -; clone size: -; CDR3 DNA: TGCAGCGTTGAAGATGAAAACAGCCCCTCCTACGAGCAGTACTTC; CDR3 protein: CSVEDENSPSYEQYF
J gene: TRBJ1-5; V gene: TRBV6-5; D gene: -; clone size: -; CDR3 DNA: TGTGCCAGCAGTTACTGGGGGGGGGATAGCAATCAGCCCCAGCATTTT; CDR3 protein: CASSYWGGDSNQPQHF
J gene: TRBJ1-5; V gene: TRBV6-5; D gene: TRBD1; clone size: -; CDR3 DNA: TGTGCCAGCAGGTCTGACAGGGACAATCAGCCCCAGCATTTT; CDR3 protein: CASRSDRDNQPQHF
J gene: TRBJ1-1; V gene: TRBV10-3; D gene: -; clone size: -; CDR3 DNA: TGTGCCATCAGTGAGGGGAGACAGGCGGACACTGAAGCTTTCTTT; CDR3 protein: CAISEGRQADTEAFF
J gene: TRBJ1-1; V gene: TRBV10-2; D gene: -; clone size: few; CDR3 DNA: TGCGCCAGCAGTGGAGGGGGCACTGAAGCTTTCTTT; CDR3 protein: CASSGGGTEAFF
J gene: TRBJ1-6; V gene: TRBV20-1; D gene: -; clone size: -; CDR3 DNA: TGCAGTGCTCAAAATTCACCCCTCCACTTT; CDR3 protein: CSAQNSPLHF
J gene: TRBJ1-2; V gene: TRBV10-2; D gene: -; clone size: once; CDR3 DNA: TGCGCCAGCAGTGAGGTTCAGGGAACCTATGGCTACACCTTC; CDR3 protein: CASSEVQGTYGYTF
J gene: TRBJ2-7; V gene: TRBV4-3; D gene: TRBD2; clone size: -; CDR3 DNA: TGCGCCAGCAGCCAAACGACTAGCTTCTCCTACGAGCAGTACTTC; CDR3 protein: CASSQTTSFSYEQYF
J gene: TRBJ1-1; V gene: TRBV25-1; D gene: TRBD1; clone size: -; CDR3 DNA: TGTGCCAGCAGTCTAAACCGGGACAGGGGTCGTGCTTTCTTT; CDR3 protein: CASSLNRDRGRAFF
J gene: TRBJ2-7; V gene: TRBV29-1; D gene: -; clone size: -; CDR3 DNA: TGCAGCGTTGCCGGGACAGAGAGGGCGGAGGGGTACGAGCAGTACTTC; CDR3 protein: CSVAGTERAEGYEQYF
J gene: TRBJ1-1; V gene: TRBV5-1; D gene: -; clone size: -; CDR3 DNA: TGCGCCAGCAGCTTTGGAGGGGAGAGCACTGAAGCTTTCTTT; CDR3 protein: CASSFGGESTEAFF
J gene: TRBJ2-2; V gene: TRBV11-3; D gene: -; clone size: -; CDR3 DNA: TGTGCCAGCAGAAGGACAGCGAACACCGGGGAGCTGTTTTTT; CDR3 protein: CASRRTANTGELFF
J gene: TRBJ1-1; V gene: TRBV5-4; D gene: -; clone size: -; CDR3 DNA: TGTGCCAGCAGCTTGGGAAGAGTGAAAACCCACACTGAAGCTTTCTTT; CDR3 protein: CASSLGRVKTHTEAFF
J gene: TRBJ1-1; V gene: TRBV6-5; D gene: -; clone size: -; CDR3 DNA: TGTGCCAGCAGTTACTCAGGACAATCGGCAAGGACTGAAGCTTTCTTT; CDR3 protein: CASSYSGQSARTEAFF
J gene: TRBJ2-7; V gene: TRBV5-1; D gene: TRBD1; clone size: -; CDR3 DNA: TGCGCCAGCAGCCCCCGGACAGGGGAATCGGGGGAGCAGTACTTC; CDR3 protein: CASSPRTGESGEQYF
J gene: TRBJ2-2; V gene: TRBV11-3; D gene: -; clone size: -; CDR3 DNA: TGTGCCAGCACCCTAGGGGCAGGCCAGTCGAACACCGGGGAGCTGTTTTTT; CDR3 protein: CASTLGAGQSNTGELFF
J gene: TRBJ2-3; V gene: TRBV10-3; D gene: -; clone size: -; CDR3 DNA: TGTGCCATCAGTCCATACGGGGTCGGGGATACGCAGTATTTT; CDR3 protein: CAISPYGVGDTQYF
J gene: TRBJ2-3; V gene: TRBV2; D gene: -; clone size: -; CDR3 DNA: TGTGCCAGCAGTGGAGGCGGGAATTGGGACACAGATACGCAGTATTTT; CDR3 protein: CASSGGGNWDTDTQYF
J gene: TRBJ2-3; V gene: TRBV2; D gene: TRBD2; clone size: -; CDR3 DNA: TGTGCCAGCGAAAGAGCGGGGGGGACAGATACGCAGTATTTT; CDR3 protein: CASERAGGTDTQYF
J gene: TRBJ1-5; V gene: TRBV19; D gene: -; clone size: -; CDR3 DNA: TGTGCCAGTGCCGAGGGGGGGGAGCAGCCCCAGCATTTT; CDR3 protein: CASAEGGEQPQHF
J gene: TRBJ1-2; V gene: TRBV7-2; D gene: -; clone size: -; CDR3 DNA: TGTGCCAGCAGCCGAGGGGGCTATGGCTACACCTTC; CDR3 protein: CASSRGGYGYTF
J gene: TRBJ1-2; V gene: TRBV9; D gene: -; clone size: few; CDR3 DNA: TGTGCCAGCAGCGTAGCTAGTGCGGACTACTATGGCTACACCTTC; CDR3 protein: CASSVASADYYGYTF
J gene: TRBJ1-1; V gene: TRBV6-1; D gene: TRBD1; clone size: once; CDR3 DNA: TGTGCCAGCAGTGAGCGGCAGGGGGAGGTCGCTGAAGCTTTCTTT; CDR3 protein: CASSERQGEVAEAFF
J gene: TRBJ1-6; V gene: TRBV2; D gene: TRBD1; clone size: -; CDR3 DNA: TGTGCCAGCAGTTCGGACAGGGGATATAATTCACCCCTCCACTTT; CDR3 protein: CASSSDRGYNSPLHF
J gene: TRBJ2-7; V gene: TRBV10-3; D gene: -; clone size: -; CDR3 DNA: TGTGCCATCAGTGCGTCGGCGGGGAGCTCCTACGAGCAGTACTTC; CDR3 protein: CAISASAGSSYEQYF
J gene: TRBJ2-5; V gene: TRBV7-7; D gene: -; clone size: -; CDR3 DNA: TGTGCTAGCAGCTTAAACCGTATCAGCGCTAGGGAGACCCAGTACTTC; CDR3 protein: CASSLNRISARETQYF
J gene: TRBJ1-1; V gene: TRBV27; D gene: -; clone size: -; CDR3 DNA: TGTGCCAGCAGTTTCGGGGGGCGCGCCACTGAAGCTTTCTTT; CDR3 protein: CASSFGGRATEAFF
J gene: TRBJ1-2; V gene: TRBV27; D gene: TRBD1; clone size: -; CDR3 DNA: TGTGCCAGCGGGCACTGGGACAGTAACTATGGCTACACCTTC; CDR3 protein: CASGHWDSNYGYTF
J gene: TRBJ1-2; V gene: TRBV6-1; D gene: TRBD1; clone size: -; CDR3 DNA: TGTGCCAGCAACTACAGACAGGGGCCCCTCTATGGCTACACCTTC; CDR3 protein: CASNYRQGPLYGYTF